The sequence of this T cell receptor (beta chain) was determined in a study of blood T cell repertoires in COVID-19 (dated by TCRdb to 2018 to 2020). The study in broad terms: Samples from collaborators originated in the United States, Italy and Spain and spanned both the acute and convalescent phases of COVID-19. The prospective study material was composed of cDNA or gDNA derived from T cells, B-cell-depleted T cells, or PBMCs. Deeply sampled blood TCRbeta repertoires from subjects exposed to, actively infected with, or recovered from COVID-19 were included in the dataset. The repertoires were made available in a free public database intended to serve as a resource for research on the immune response to SARS-CoV-2. The samples were drawn from the first 160 participants of the ongoing ImmuneRACE study and from more than 1,000 subjects provided by 6 global collaborators. Nearly every sample came with metadata listing a de-identified subject ID, COVID-19 status, age in years and sex. Where HLA class I and class II types were available, the types were taken from metadata supplied by the sample provider, not from assay-based typing. The full study reports these points: The quantity of clinical and demographic metadata differed by source and by participant and was supplied without curation.

In the case of this clone: The specificity of this receptor is unknown. No clone much larger than this one lies a single base away; base qualities are absent.

The junction shows trimming of 11 bases on V and 0 bases on J, plus 13 bases between the germline ends. From the cysteine up to the phenylalanine, the CDR3 has a length of 13 residues. Left in the record is the CDR3 DNA by itself, 39 bases read in frame from the first base. CDR1 and CDR2 are read off the germline V gene as SNHLY and FYNNEI. The collaborating institutions used their own protocols to collect whole blood in K2EDTA tubes. For TCRbeta analysis, collaborators shipped samples as frozen whole blood, isolated PBMCs, or DNA extracted from either of those sample types. The immunoSEQ Assay, a bias-controlled multiplex PCR, was used to amplify TCRbeta CDR3 regions from genomic DNA. In the original analysis: The number of nucleated cells in each sample was estimated by amplification of reference gene primers within the assay. Sequence reads were collapsed and filtered to measure the absolute abundance of every unique TCRbeta CDR3 rearrangement. For each sample, productive Simpson clonality was calculated as the square root of Simpson's diversity index across productive rearrangements. As stored in TCRdb, this immuneACCESS dataset retains in-frame rearrangements with V and J assigned. A fraction of the clones does not appear; measured against another copy, unresolved V genes explain less than half of the discrepancy, and the remainder lacks a known reason. V, J and clone size were drawn from that table, and D and trimming were deduced from the DNA. For this sample the table gives roughly 38,000 clones, of which about four fifths were detected only once. Of the sample, roughly 40% falls within the top ten clones.

The sample comprised peripheral blood. The sequence is built from TRBV2 and TRBJ1-1, with TRBD1 as a weak D call on 5 bases. The origin of this receptor is a man aged 35 to 55 with active or convalescent COVID-19. The CDR3 protein is CASNTGMNTEAFF. The DNA sequence is TGTGCCTCTAATACAGGAATGAACACTGAAGCTTTCTTT. Beyond the CDR3, the reference TRBV2 and TRBJ1-1 genes provide the residues; the full variable domain reads: EPEVTQTPSHQVTQMGQEVILRCVPISNHLYFYWYRQILGQKVEFLVSFYNNEISEKSEIFDDQFSVERPDGSNFTLKIRSTKLEDSAMYFCASNTGMNTEAFFGQGTRLTVV.